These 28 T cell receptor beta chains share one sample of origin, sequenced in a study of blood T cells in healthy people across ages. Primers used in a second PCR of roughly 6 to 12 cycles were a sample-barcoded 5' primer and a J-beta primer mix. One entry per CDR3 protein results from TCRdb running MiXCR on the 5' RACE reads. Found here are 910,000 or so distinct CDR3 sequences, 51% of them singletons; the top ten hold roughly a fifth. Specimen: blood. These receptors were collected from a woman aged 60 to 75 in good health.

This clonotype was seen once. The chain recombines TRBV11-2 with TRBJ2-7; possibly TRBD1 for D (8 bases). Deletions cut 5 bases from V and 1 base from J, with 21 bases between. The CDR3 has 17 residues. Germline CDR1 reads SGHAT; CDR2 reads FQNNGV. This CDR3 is CASSLGTGLVVSYEQYF. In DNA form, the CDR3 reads TGTGCCAGCAGCCTAGGGACAGGACTAGTAGTATCCTACGAGCAGTACTTC.

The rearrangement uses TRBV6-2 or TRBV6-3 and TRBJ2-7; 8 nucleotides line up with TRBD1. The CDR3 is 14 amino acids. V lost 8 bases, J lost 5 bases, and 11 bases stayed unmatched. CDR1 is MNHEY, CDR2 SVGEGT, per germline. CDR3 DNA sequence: TGTGCCAGCGGTTTAAGGCAGGGGGCACACGAGCAGTACTTC. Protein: CASGLRQGAHEQYF.

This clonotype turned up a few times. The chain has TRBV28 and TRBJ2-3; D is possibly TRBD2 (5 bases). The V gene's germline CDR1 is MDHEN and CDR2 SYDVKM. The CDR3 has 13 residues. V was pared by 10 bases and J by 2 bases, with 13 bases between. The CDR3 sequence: CATLDWTTDTQYF. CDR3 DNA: TGTGCCACCTTGGACTGGACCACAGATACGCAGTATTTT.

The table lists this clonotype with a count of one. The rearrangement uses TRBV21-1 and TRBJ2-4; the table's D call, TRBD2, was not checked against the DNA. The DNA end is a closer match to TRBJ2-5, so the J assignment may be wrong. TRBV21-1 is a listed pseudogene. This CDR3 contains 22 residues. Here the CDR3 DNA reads TGTGCCAGCATATTTTCTCGGATCCGACCAGGAGATCCGAGACTAATGCAAGAGACCCAGTACTTC. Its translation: CASIFSRIRPGDPRLMQETQYF.

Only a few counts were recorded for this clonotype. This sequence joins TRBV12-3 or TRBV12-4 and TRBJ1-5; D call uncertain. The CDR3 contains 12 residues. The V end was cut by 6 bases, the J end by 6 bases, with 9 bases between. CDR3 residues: CASRDHSQPQHF. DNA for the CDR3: TGTGCCAGCAGAGACCACAGTCAGCCCCAGCATTTT.

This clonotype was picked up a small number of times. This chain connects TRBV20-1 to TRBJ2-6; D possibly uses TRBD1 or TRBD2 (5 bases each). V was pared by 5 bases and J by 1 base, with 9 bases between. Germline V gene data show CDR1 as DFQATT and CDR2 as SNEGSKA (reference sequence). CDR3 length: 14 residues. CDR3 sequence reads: CSAGGRSGANVLTF. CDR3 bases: TGCAGTGCTGGGGGAAGGTCTGGGGCCAACGTCCTGACTTTC.

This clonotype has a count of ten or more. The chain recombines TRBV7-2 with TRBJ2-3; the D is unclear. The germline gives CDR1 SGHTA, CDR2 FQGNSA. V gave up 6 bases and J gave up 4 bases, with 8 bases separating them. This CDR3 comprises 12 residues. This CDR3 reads CASSLFADTQYF. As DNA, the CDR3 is TGTGCCAGCAGTCTGTTCGCAGATACGCAGTATTTT.

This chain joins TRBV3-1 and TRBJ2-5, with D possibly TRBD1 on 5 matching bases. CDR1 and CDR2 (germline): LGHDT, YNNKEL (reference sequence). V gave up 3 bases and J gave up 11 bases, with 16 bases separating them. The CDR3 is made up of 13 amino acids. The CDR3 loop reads CASSQWQGIEQYF. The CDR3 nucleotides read TGTGCCAGCAGCCAGTGGCAGGGTATTGAGCAGTACTTC.

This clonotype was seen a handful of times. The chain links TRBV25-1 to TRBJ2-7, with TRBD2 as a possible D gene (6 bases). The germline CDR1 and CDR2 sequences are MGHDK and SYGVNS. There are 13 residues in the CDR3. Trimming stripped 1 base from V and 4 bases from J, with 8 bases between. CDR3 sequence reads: CASSESAGYEQYF. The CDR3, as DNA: TGTGCCAGCAGTGAATCAGCGGGTTACGAGCAGTACTTC.

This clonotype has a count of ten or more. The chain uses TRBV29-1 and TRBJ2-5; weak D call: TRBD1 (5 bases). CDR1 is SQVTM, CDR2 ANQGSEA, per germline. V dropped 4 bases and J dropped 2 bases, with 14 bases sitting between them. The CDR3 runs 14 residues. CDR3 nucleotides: TGCAGCGTTGGCGGACAAGCCGGGCAAGAGACCCAGTACTTC. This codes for CSVGGQAGQETQYF.

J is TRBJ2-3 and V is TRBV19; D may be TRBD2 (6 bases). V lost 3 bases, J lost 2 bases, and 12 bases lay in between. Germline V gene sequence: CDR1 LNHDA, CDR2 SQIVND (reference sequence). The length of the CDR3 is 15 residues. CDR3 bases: TGTGCCAGTAGTATCACGGGAGCCGTCACAGATACGCAGTATTTT. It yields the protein CASSITGAVTDTQYF.

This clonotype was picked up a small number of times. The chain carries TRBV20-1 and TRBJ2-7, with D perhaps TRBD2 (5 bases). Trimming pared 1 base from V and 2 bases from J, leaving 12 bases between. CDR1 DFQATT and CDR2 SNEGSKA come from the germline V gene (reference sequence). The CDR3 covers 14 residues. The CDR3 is CSARVAGSPYEQYF. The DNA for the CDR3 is TGCAGTGCTAGAGTTGCTGGGAGCCCCTACGAGCAGTACTTC.

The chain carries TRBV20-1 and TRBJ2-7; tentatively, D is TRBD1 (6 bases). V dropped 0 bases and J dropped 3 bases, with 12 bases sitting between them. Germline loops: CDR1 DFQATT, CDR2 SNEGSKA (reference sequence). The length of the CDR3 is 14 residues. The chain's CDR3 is CSAREGAGVYEQYF. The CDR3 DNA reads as TGCAGTGCTAGAGAGGGGGCAGGAGTCTACGAGCAGTACTTC.

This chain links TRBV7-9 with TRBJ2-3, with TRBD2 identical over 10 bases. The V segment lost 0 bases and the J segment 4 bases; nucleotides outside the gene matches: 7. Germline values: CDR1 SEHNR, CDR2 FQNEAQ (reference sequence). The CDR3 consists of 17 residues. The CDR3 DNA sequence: TGTGCCAGCAGCTTAGCCCCTAGCGGGAGTGTTGCAGATACGCAGTATTTT. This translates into CASSLAPSGSVADTQYF.

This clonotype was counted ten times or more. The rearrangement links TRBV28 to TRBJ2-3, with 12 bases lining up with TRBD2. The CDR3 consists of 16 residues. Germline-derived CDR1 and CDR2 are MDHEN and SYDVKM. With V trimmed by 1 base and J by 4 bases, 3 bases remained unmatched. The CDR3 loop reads CASSLSTSGSPDTQYF. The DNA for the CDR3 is TGTGCCAGCAGTTTATCGACTAGCGGGAGCCCAGATACGCAGTATTTT. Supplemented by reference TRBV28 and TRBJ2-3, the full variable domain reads DVKVTQSSRYLVKRTGEKVFLECVQDMDHENMFWYRQDPGLGLRLIYFSYDVKMKEKGDIPEGYSVSREKKERFSLILESASTNQTSMYLCASSLSTSGSPDTQYFGPGTRLTVL.

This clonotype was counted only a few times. The CDR3 protein is CASRGGASYEQYF. CDR3 coding DNA: TGTGCCAGCAGGGGGGGTGCTTCCTACGAGCAGTACTTC. This chain links TRBV27 with TRBJ2-7; possibly TRBD2 for D (6 bases). V lost 6 bases and J lost 1, with 10 bases in between. Germline V gives CDR1 MNHEY, CDR2 SMNVEV (reference sequence). The CDR3 spans 13 residues.

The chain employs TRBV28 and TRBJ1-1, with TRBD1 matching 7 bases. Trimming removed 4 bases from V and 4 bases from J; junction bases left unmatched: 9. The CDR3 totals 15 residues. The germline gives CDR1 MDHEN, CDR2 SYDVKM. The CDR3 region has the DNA TGTGCCAGCAGTTCCCGCAGGGGGGAGGGCACTGAAGCTTTCTTT. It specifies CASSSRRGEGTEAFF.

The CDR3 nucleotides read TGCAGTGCTAGAGAACGGCGGGAGGGCCTAGGCAATGAGCAGTTCTTC. Encoded protein: CSARERREGLGNEQFF. The V gene is TRBV20-1, the J gene TRBJ2-1; the match to TRBD2 covers 9 bases. Germline lookup yields CDR1 DFQATT and CDR2 SNEGSKA (reference sequence). The J segment lost 6 bases and the V segment lost 0 bases, leaving 9 bases of the junction unmatched. CDR3 length: 16 amino acids.

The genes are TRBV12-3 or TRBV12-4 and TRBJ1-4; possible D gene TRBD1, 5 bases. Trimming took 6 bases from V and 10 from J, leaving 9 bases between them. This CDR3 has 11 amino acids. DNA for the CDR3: TGTGCCAGCAGCAGGGAGAGAAAACTGTTTTTT. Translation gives CASSRERKLFF.

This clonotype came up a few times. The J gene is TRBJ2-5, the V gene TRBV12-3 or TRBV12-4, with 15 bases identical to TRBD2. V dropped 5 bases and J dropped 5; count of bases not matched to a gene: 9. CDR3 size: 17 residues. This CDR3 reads CASSIAAGLAGGETQYF. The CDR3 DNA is TGTGCCAGCAGTATCGCTGCCGGACTAGCGGGAGGGGAGACCCAGTACTTC.

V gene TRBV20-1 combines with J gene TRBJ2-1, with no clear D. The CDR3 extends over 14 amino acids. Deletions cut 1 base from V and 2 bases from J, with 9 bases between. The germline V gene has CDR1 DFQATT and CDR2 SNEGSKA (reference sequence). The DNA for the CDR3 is TGCAGTGCTAGAGGATGGGGAACCTACAATGAGCAGTTCTTC. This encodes CSARGWGTYNEQFF.

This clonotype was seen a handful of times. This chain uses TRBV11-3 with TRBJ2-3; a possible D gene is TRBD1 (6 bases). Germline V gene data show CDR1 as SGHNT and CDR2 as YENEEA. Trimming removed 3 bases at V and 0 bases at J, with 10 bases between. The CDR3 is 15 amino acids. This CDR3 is CASSLWGRSTDTQYF. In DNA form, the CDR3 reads TGTGCCAGCAGCTTGTGGGGGCGAAGCACAGATACGCAGTATTTT.

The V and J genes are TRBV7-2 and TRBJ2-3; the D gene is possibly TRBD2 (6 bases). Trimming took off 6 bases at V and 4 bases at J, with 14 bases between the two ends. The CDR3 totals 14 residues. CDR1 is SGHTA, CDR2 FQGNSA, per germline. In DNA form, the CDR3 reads TGTGCCAGCAGGGATTGGCGGGGCGCAGATACGCAGTATTTT. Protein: CASRDWRGADTQYF.

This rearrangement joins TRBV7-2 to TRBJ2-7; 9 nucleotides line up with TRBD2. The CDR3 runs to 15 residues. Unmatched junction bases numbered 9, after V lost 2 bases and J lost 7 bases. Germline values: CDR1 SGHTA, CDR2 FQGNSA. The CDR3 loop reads CASSLTGTSSGEQYF. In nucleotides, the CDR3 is TGTGCCAGCAGCTTAACCGGGACTAGCTCGGGGGAGCAGTACTTC.

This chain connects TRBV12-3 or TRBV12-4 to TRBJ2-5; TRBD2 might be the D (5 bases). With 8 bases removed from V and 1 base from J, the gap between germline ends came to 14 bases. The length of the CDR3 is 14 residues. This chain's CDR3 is CASHWTGIQETQYF. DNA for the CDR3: TGTGCCAGCCACTGGACTGGAATCCAAGAGACCCAGTACTTC.

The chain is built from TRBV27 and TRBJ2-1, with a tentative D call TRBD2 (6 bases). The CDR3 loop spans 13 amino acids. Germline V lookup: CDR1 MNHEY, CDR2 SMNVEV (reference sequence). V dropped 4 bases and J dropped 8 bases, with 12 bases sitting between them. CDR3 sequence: CASSSGTLHEQFF. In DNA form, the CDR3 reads TGTGCCAGCAGTTCAGGGACTCTCCATGAGCAGTTCTTC.

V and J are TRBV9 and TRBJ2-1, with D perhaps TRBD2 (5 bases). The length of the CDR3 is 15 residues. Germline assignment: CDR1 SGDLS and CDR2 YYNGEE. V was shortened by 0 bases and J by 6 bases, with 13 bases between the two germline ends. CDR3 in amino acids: CASSVGSLASNEQFF. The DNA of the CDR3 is TGTGCCAGCAGCGTAGGTAGTTTAGCGTCCAATGAGCAGTTCTTC.

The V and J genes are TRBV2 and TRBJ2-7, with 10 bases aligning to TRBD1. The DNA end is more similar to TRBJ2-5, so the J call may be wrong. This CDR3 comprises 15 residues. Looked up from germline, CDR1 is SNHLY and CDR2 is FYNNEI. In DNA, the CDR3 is TGTGCCAGCACAGACCTGGACAGGGGGTTTGAGACCCAGTACTTC. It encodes CASTDLDRGFETQYF.